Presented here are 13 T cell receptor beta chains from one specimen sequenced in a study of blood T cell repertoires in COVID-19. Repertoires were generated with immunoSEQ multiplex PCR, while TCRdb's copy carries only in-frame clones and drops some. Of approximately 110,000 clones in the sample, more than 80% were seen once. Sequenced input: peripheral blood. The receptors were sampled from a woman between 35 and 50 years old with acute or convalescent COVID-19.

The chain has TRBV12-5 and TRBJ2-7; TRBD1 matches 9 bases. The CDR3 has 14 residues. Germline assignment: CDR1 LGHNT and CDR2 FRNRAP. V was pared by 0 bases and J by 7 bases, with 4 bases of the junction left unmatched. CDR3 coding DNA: TGTGCTAGTGGTTTGGTAGGGACAGGGTGGGAGCAGTACTTC. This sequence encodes CASGLVGTGWEQYF.

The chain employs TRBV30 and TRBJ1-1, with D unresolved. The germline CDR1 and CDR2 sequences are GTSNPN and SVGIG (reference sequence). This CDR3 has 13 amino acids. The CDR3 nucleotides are TGTGCATCTCGGCAGTTCCGGGACACTGAAGCTTTCTTT. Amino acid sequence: CASRQFRDTEAFF.

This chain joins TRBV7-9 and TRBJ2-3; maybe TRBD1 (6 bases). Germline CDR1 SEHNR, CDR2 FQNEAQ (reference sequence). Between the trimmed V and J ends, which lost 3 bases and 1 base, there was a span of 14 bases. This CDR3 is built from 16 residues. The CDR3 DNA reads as TGTGCCAGCAGCTTTAAAGGCAACAGGGGCACAGATACGCAGTATTTT. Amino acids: CASSFKGNRGTDTQYF.

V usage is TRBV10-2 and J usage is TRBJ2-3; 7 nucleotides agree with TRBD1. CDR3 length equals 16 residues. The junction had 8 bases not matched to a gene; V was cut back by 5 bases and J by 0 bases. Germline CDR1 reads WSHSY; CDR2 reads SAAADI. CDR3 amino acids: CASSLMGDRSTDTQYF. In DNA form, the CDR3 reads TGCGCCAGCAGTCTGATGGGGGACAGAAGCACAGATACGCAGTATTTT.

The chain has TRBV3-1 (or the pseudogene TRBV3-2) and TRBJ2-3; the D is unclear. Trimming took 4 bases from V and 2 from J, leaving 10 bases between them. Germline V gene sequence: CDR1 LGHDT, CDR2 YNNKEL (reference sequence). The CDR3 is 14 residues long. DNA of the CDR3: TGTGCCAGCAGCCTCGCTAGAGACACAGATACGCAGTATTTT. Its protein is CASSLARDTDTQYF.

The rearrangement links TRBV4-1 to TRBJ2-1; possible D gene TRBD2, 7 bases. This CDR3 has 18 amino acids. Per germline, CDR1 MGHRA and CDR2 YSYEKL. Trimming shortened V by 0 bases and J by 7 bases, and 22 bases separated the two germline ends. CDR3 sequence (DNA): TGCGCCAGCAGCCAAGAAGGGGGGGGAAGGGTCACTTGGAATGAGCAGTTCTTC. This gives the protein CASSQEGGGRVTWNEQFF.

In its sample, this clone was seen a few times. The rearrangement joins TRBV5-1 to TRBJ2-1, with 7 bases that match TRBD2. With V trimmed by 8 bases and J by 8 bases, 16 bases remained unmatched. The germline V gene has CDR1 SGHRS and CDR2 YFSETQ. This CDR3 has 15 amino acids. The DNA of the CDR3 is TGCGCCAGTACCCCCCCAAGCGGGGTTGGCGATGAGCAGTTCTTC. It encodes CASTPPSGVGDEQFF.

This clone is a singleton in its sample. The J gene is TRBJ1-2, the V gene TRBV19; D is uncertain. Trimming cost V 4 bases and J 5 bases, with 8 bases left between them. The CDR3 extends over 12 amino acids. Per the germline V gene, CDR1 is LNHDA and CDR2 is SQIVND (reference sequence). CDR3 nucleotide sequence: TGTGCCAGTAGTAGGCCGGGGTATGGCTACACCTTC. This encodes CASSRPGYGYTF. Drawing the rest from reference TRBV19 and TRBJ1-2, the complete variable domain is DGGITQSPKYLFRKEGQNVTLSCEQNLNHDAMYWYRQDPGQGLRLIYYSQIVNDFQKGDIAEGYSVSREKKESFPLTVTSAQKNPTAFYLCASSRPGYGYTFGSGTRLTVV.

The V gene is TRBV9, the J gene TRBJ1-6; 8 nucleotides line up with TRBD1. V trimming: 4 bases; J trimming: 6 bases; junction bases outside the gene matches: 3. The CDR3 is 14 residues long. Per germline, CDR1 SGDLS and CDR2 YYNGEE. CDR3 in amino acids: CASSSGQGNSPLHF. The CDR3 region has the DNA TGTGCCAGCAGCTCCGGACAGGGTAATTCACCCCTCCACTTT.

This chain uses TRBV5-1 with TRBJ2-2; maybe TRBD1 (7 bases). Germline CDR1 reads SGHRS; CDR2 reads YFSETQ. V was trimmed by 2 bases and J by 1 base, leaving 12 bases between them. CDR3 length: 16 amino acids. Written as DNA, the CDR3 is TGCGCCAGCAGCTTCAGGGGGGCTATGAACACCGGGGAGCTGTTTTTT. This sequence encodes CASSFRGAMNTGELFF.

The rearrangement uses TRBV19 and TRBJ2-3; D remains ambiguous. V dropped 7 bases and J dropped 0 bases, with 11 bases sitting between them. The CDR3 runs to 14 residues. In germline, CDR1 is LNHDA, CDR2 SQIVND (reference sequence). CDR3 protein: CASTDTPSTDTQYF. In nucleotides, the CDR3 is TGTGCCAGTACCGACACCCCAAGCACAGATACGCAGTATTTT. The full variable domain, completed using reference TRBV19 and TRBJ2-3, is DGGITQSPKYLFRKEGQNVTLSCEQNLNHDAMYWYRQDPGQGLRLIYYSQIVNDFQKGDIAEGYSVSREKKESFPLTVTSAQKNPTAFYLCASTDTPSTDTQYFGPGTRLTVL.

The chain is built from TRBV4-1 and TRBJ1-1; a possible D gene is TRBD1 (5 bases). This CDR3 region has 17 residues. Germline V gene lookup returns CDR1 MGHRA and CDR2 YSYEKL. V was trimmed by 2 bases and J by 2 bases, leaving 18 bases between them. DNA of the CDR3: TGCGCCAGCAGCCAAATGGACATGGGGTTGGTAAACACTGAAGCTTTCTTT. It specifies CASSQMDMGLVNTEAFF.

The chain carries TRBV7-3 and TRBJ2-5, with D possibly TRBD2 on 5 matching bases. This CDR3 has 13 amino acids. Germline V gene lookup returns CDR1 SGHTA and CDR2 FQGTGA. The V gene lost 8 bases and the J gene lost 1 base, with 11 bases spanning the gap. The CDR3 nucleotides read TGTGCCAGCTCCCCGGGGTTCCAAGAGACCCAGTACTTC. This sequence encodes CASSPGFQETQYF. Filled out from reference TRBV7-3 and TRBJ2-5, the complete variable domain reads GAGVSQTPSNKVTEKGKYVELRCDPISGHTALYWYRQSLGQGPEFLIYFQGTGAADDSGLPNDRFFAVRPEGSVSTLKIQRTERGDSAVYLCASSPGFQETQYFGPGTRLLVL.